These 19 T cell receptor beta chains share one sample of origin, sequenced in a study of T cell repertoires in cytomegalovirus infection. Their cognate antigens are unknown. TCRdb reprocessed the reads via MiXCR and lists one record per CDR3 protein. The table has approximately 730,000 distinct CDR3 sequences, around 30% seen once. Specimen: cultured PBMCs, collected from culture after CMV antigen stimulation. The source of these receptors is a human donor in good health (CMV status not recorded). Some clones in this sample may be carry-over from other donors' samples.

This clonotype was seen only a few times. V gene TRBV7-2 combines with J gene TRBJ2-7; TRBD1 is a possible D gene (5 bases). Germline loops: CDR1 SGHTA, CDR2 FQGNSA. The CDR3 length is 14 residues. Trimming pared 1 base from V and 2 bases from J, leaving 9 bases between. The CDR3 DNA reads TGTGCCAGCAGCTTAGTCCAGGGCCCCTACGAGCAGTACTTC. It specifies CASSLVQGPYEQYF.

This clonotype was counted ten times or more. The chain couples TRBV7-2 to TRBJ2-1; D remains unclear. V was clipped by 6 bases and J by 6 bases, with 21 bases between them. In germline, CDR1 is SGHTA, CDR2 FQGNSA. There are 16 residues in the CDR3. The CDR3 sequence is CASSPNRALTVNEQFF. Here the CDR3 DNA reads TGTGCCAGCAGTCCCAATCGGGCCTTAACAGTCAATGAGCAGTTCTTC.

J is TRBJ2-1 and V is TRBV7-2; 8 bases match TRBD2. CDR1 is SGHTA, CDR2 FQGNSA, per germline. The V gene end was trimmed by 5 bases and the J gene end by 8 bases; junction bases not matched to a gene: 14. The CDR3 covers 16 residues. CDR3 region: CASSQQSGSGVDEQFF. In DNA form, the CDR3 reads TGTGCCAGCAGCCAGCAGAGCGGGAGTGGGGTTGATGAGCAGTTCTTC.

Many counts were recorded for this clonotype. The genes are TRBV7-2 and TRBJ2-1; D possibly corresponds to TRBD1 (6 bases). Germline lookup yields CDR1 SGHTA and CDR2 FQGNSA. Deletions cut 2 bases from V and 10 bases from J, with 18 bases between. This CDR3 spans 15 amino acids. The CDR3 coding sequence is TGTGCCAGCAGCTTATTTCCAGGGGCGGTGTACGAGCAGTTCTTC. Translating it yields CASSLFPGAVYEQFF.

This chain connects TRBV24-1 to TRBJ2-2, with a possible D match to TRBD1 (6 bases). In germline, CDR1 is KGHDR, CDR2 SFDVKD. The CDR3 is made up of 15 amino acids. The V and J ends lost 5 bases and 3 bases respectively, with 12 bases between them. The CDR3 DNA follows: TGTGCCACCAGTGGAAACAGGGTTCACACCGGGGAGCTGTTTTTT. This translates into CATSGNRVHTGELFF.

The J gene is TRBJ1-1, the V gene TRBV6-1, with 8 bases fitting TRBD1. CDR3 length: 15 amino acids. With 8 bases clipped from V and 1 base from J, the junction kept 9 bases outside the gene matches. CDR1 is MNHNS, CDR2 SASEGT, per germline. CDR3 in amino acids: CASPGQGVPNTEAFF. Here the CDR3 DNA reads TGTGCCAGCCCAGGACAGGGCGTCCCGAACACTGAAGCTTTCTTT.

This chain joins TRBV7-9 and TRBJ1-5; maybe TRBD1 (5 bases). Per the germline V gene, CDR1 is SEHNR and CDR2 is FQNEAQ (reference sequence). The CDR3 runs to 16 residues. Trimming left V 1 base short and J 0 bases short, with 10 bases between. The CDR3 protein is CASSLEGPYSNQPQHF. In DNA form, the CDR3 reads TGTGCCAGCAGCTTAGAGGGGCCCTATAGCAATCAGCCCCAGCATTTT.

This clonotype was observed a few times. The chain joins TRBV7-6 to TRBJ2-7; maybe TRBD2 (6 bases). Between the trimmed V and J ends, which lost 4 bases and 3 bases, there was a span of 13 bases. Germline V gene sequence: CDR1 SGHVS, CDR2 FNYEAQ. This CDR3 is built from 14 residues. CDR3 region: CASSSRRGVYEQYF. The CDR3 bases are TGTGCCAGCAGCTCTAGGAGGGGAGTCTACGAGCAGTACTTC.

This chain joins TRBV6-1 and TRBJ1-1, with unresolved D. V shed 5 bases and J shed 3 bases, with 13 bases lying between them. This CDR3 comprises 14 residues. Germline CDR1 is MNHNS and CDR2 is SASEGT. CDR3 coding DNA: TGTGCCAGCAGTACACTTGGGAGTGACACTGAAGCTTTCTTT. Protein: CASSTLGSDTEAFF.

This chain joins TRBV6-5 and TRBJ2-1; the match to TRBD1 covers 8 bases. CDR3 size: 15 residues. The V gene end was trimmed by 3 bases and the J gene end by 7 bases; junction bases not matched to a gene: 8. CDR1 and CDR2 from the germline V gene are MNHEY and SVGAGI. The CDR3 region is CASSYERTGFNEQFF. The CDR3 DNA follows: TGTGCCAGCAGTTATGAAAGGACAGGGTTTAATGAGCAGTTCTTC.

This clonotype was seen more than once but under ten times. The chain joins TRBV12-3 or TRBV12-4 to TRBJ2-7; TRBD2 aligns across 7 bases. J gave up 1 base and V 5 bases, and 8 bases lay outside the gene matches. The CDR3 is 15 residues long. The CDR3 region is CASSPSGPRSYEQYF. The CDR3 nucleotides are TGTGCCAGCAGTCCTAGCGGTCCCAGGTCCTACGAGCAGTACTTC.

The J gene is TRBJ2-3, the V gene TRBV20-1; D ambiguous. The germline V gene encodes CDR1 DFQATT and CDR2 SNEGSKA (reference sequence). Trimming pared 4 bases from V and 6 bases from J, leaving 8 bases between. The CDR3 totals 11 residues. CDR3 bases: TGCAGTGCTAACCCTGGGGATACGCAGTATTTT. This gives the protein CSANPGDTQYF.

The chain employs TRBV7-9 and TRBJ2-7, with TRBD1 matching over 8 bases. CDR3 size: 15 residues. After removal of 5 bases from V and 3 bases from J, the junction contained 9 bases not matched to a gene. Germline values: CDR1 SEHNR, CDR2 FQNEAQ (reference sequence). The CDR3 is CASSPEGQGFYEQYF. The CDR3, as DNA: TGTGCCAGCAGCCCAGAAGGACAGGGCTTCTACGAGCAGTACTTC.

This clonotype appeared a few times. The genes are TRBV20-1 and TRBJ1-1; TRBD1 aligns across 8 bases. CDR3 length: 15 residues. Germline loops: CDR1 DFQATT, CDR2 SNEGSKA (reference sequence). The J segment lost 5 bases and the V segment lost 5 bases, leaving 13 bases of the junction unmatched. The CDR3 loop reads CSAPWATGAGTEAFF. The DNA of the CDR3 is TGCAGTGCTCCGTGGGCGACAGGGGCGGGGACTGAAGCTTTCTTT.

V is TRBV28 and J is TRBJ2-7, with 9 bases matching TRBD2. In germline, CDR1 is MDHEN, CDR2 SYDVKM. V was pared by 8 bases and J by 2 bases, with 7 bases of the junction left unmatched. This CDR3 contains 14 residues. This chain's CDR3 is CASGSLAGTYEQYF. DNA of the CDR3: TGTGCCAGCGGATCCCTAGCGGGGACCTACGAGCAGTACTTC.

This clonotype appeared a few times. Here the CDR3 DNA reads TGTGCCAGCAGCCCCCTCAGCGGGGGCCCTCATAACGAGCAGTACTTC. It is translated as CASSPLSGGPHNEQYF. V is TRBV11-2 and J is TRBJ2-7; 8 bases fit TRBD2. V dropped 5 bases and J dropped 5; count of bases not matched to a gene: 14. The CDR3 sequence is 16 residues long. Germline V gene sequence: CDR1 SGHAT, CDR2 FQNNGV.

Only a few counts were recorded for this clonotype. The rearrangement links TRBV6-6 to TRBJ2-4, with a tentative D call TRBD2 (6 bases). The CDR3 consists of 14 residues. Trimming took off 0 bases at V and 16 bases at J, with 19 bases between the two ends. CDR1 is MNHNY and CDR2 is SVGAGI in the germline V gene (reference sequence). The CDR3 DNA follows: TGTGCCAGCAGTTACTCGACCGGGGACGGGAGATATTACTTC. Its translation: CASSYSTGDGRYYF.

In this sample, this clonotype turned up a few times. The rearrangement links TRBV7-2 to TRBJ2-7, with unresolved D. Looked up from germline, CDR1 is SGHTA and CDR2 is FQGNSA. Trimming pared 2 bases from V and 5 bases from J, leaving 10 bases between. The CDR3 covers 13 residues. The CDR3 coding sequence is TGTGCCAGCAGCTTAACCCCCCTCAACGAGCAGTACTTC. Translation gives CASSLTPLNEQYF.

Many counts were recorded for this clonotype. This chain connects TRBV7-2 to TRBJ2-1; D not certain. Germline CDR1 and CDR2: SGHTA and FQGNSA. The germline V and J ends were trimmed by 2 bases and 5 bases, with 13 bases remaining between them. The CDR3 length is 15 residues. CDR3 residues: CASSLSAAVHNEQFF. DNA of the CDR3: TGTGCCAGCAGCTTATCCGCGGCAGTACACAATGAGCAGTTCTTC.